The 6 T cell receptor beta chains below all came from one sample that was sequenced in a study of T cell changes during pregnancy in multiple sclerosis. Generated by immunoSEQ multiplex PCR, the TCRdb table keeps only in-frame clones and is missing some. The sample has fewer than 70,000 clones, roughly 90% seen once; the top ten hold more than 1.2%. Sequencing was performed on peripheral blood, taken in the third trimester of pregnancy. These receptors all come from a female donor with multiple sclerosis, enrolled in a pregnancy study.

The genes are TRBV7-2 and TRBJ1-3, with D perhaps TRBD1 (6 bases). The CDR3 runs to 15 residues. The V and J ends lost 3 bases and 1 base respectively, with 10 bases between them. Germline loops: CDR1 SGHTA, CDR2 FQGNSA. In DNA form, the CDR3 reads TGTGCCAGCAGCTTTTACAGGGTATCTGGAAACACCATATATTTT. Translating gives CASSFYRVSGNTIYF.

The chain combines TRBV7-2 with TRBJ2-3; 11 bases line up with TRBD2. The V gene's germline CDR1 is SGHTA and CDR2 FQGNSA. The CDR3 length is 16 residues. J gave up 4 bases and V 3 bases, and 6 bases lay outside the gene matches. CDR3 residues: CASSLQTSGGPDTQYF. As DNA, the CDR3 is TGTGCCAGCAGCTTGCAAACTAGCGGGGGACCAGATACGCAGTATTTT.

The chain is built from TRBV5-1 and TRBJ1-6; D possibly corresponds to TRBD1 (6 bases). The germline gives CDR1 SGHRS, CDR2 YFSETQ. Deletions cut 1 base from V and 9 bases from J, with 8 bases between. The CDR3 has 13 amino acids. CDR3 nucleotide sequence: TGCGCCAGCAGCTTGCCAGGGGCTTCACCCCTCCACTTT. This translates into CASSLPGASPLHF. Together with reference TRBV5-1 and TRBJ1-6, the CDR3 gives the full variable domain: KAGVTQTPRYLIKTRGQQVTLSCSPISGHRSVSWYQQTPGQGLQFLFEYFSETQRNKGNFPGRFSGRQFSNSRSEMNVSTLELGDSALYLCASSLPGASPLHFGNGTRLTVT.

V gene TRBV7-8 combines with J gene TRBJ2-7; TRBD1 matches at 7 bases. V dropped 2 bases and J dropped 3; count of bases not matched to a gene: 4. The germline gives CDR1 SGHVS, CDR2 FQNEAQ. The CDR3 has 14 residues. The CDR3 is CASSLTGQNYEQYF. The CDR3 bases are TGTGCCAGCAGCTTAACGGGACAGAACTACGAGCAGTACTTC.

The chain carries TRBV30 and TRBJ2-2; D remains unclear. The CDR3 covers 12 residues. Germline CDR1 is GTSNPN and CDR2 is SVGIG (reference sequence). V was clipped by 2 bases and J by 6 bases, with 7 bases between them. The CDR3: CAWSPYPGELFF. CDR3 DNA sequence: TGTGCCTGGAGTCCTTATCCCGGGGAGCTGTTTTTT.

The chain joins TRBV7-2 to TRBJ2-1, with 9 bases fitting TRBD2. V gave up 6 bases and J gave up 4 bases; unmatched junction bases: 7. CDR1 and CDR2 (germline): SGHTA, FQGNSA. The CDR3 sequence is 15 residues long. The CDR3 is CASSTIAGEYNEQFF. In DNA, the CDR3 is TGTGCCAGCAGTACAATAGCGGGGGAGTACAATGAGCAGTTCTTC.